This T cell receptor (beta chain) was recovered during a study of T cell responses to AZD1222 COVID-19 vaccine. Across the study: Pooled in the analysis were second doses at about 4 or about 12 weeks.

Germline V gene lookup returns CDR1 SGHNT and CDR2 YYREEE (reference sequence). The V gene lost 4 bases and the J gene lost 4 bases, with 17 bases spanning the gap. The CDR3 totals 15 residues. General study results and limits: CD4 TCRs covered the whole spike, strongest at regions 160-218 and 743-854. Seropositive at baseline were only six AZD1222 recipients. Sampling that yielded the repertoires occurred only after the peak T cell response.

This clone has more than one count but fewer than ten. Its matching antigen is unknown. Sequenced by immunoSEQ multiplex PCR; TCRdb stores in-frame clones only, minus some. The profile shows some 130,000 clones, roughly 90% of them singletons. The chain is built from TRBV5-4 and TRBJ1-2, with D maybe TRBD1 (6 bases). The clonotype was recovered from an adult in good health. The sequencing used peripheral blood, collected on day 0 of AZD1222 vaccination. CDR3 bases: TGTGCCAGCAGCCCCGGACAGCCCACTAGCTATGGCTACACCTTC. This codes for CASSPGQPTSYGYTF.